These 22 T cell receptor beta chains were all obtained from the same sample, sequenced in a study of T cells in Graves' hyperthyroidism and ophthalmopathy (dated 2019 in TCRdb). Libraries were constructed by multiplex PCR. Sequencing used an Illumina HiSeq 2000. The TCR beta CDR3 regions were amplified from RNA transcripts. A first-round RT-PCR of the TCR CDR3 used the HTBI primer set with the Qiagen OneStep RT-PCR kit. TCRdb reprocessed the public reads (quality trimming at Q25 with fastp, clone calling with MiXCR) and kept in-frame beta chains. Each CDR3 protein gets just one entry, which takes the most common genes and DNA from the rows behind it. This sample comprises 500,000 to 650,000 distinct CDR3 sequences, roughly 15% of them detected only once. Roughly an eighth of the sample is in the top ten clones. The sequencing input was blood. Receptors were obtained from a woman aged 45-65 years with Graves' ophthalmopathy.

This clonotype was counted ten times or more. The chain couples TRBV11-2 to TRBJ1-3, with D unresolved. Per the germline V gene, CDR1 is SGHAT and CDR2 is FQNNGV. CDR3 length equals 15 residues. Trimming pared 1 base from V and 0 bases from J, leaving 7 bases between. The CDR3 spells CASSLVGYSGNTIYF. The DNA for the CDR3 is TGTGCCAGCAGCTTAGTCGGATACTCTGGAAACACCATATATTTT.

This clonotype showed up many times. J is TRBJ2-1 and V is TRBV7-9; D unclear. Trimming took 5 bases from V and 8 from J, leaving 22 bases between them. Germline V gene sequence: CDR1 SEHNR, CDR2 FQNEAQ (reference sequence). This CDR3 contains 16 residues. Written as DNA, the CDR3 is TGTGCCAGCAGCGCTAACCGGGCCTACCCGTTCGATGAGCAGTTCTTC. Residues: CASSANRAYPFDEQFF.

This chain joins TRBV24-1 and TRBJ2-1; D possibly corresponds to TRBD2 (6 bases). This CDR3 has 14 amino acids. V was clipped by 4 bases and J by 6 bases, with 12 bases between them. The V gene's germline CDR1 is KGHDR and CDR2 SFDVKD. This CDR3 reads CATSDPTSANEQFF. CDR3 nucleotide sequence: TGTGCCACCAGTGACCCGACTAGTGCCAATGAGCAGTTCTTC.

The V and J genes are TRBV12-3 or TRBV12-4 and TRBJ2-2; 11 bases align to TRBD1. CDR3 length equals 14 residues. Trimming took 6 bases from V and 7 from J; bases not matched to a gene: 4. Written as DNA, the CDR3 is TGTGCCAGCAGGGACAGGGGGCTCGGCGGGGAGCTGTTTTTT. Translation: CASRDRGLGGELFF.

This clonotype occurred a few times. The CDR3: CASSDPYSIIHNEQFF. The CDR3 DNA follows: TGTGCCAGCAGTGACCCTTATTCTATAATCCACAATGAGCAGTTCTTC. The rearrangement links TRBV25-1 to TRBJ2-1, with unresolved D. The CDR3 runs 16 residues. V gave up 3 bases and J gave up 5 bases, with 17 bases separating them. Looked up from germline, CDR1 is MGHDK and CDR2 is SYGVNS.

This clonotype came up a few times. A much more abundant neighbour one base away suggests this may be a read error. The rearrangement links TRBV6-1 to TRBJ1-1, with D perhaps matching TRBD1 (5 bases). Germline loops: CDR1 MNHNS, CDR2 SASEGT. The CDR3 length is 15 residues. CDR3 amino acids: CASSELGPWNTGAFF. DNA of the CDR3: TGTGCCAGCAGTGAATTGGGACCATGGAACACTGGAGCTTTCTTT.

This clonotype has only a few counts. The V call is TRBV11-3, the J call TRBJ2-1; D is unclear. This CDR3 has 12 amino acids. Germline lookup yields CDR1 SGHNT and CDR2 YENEEA. V lost 5 bases to trimming and J lost 8 bases, with 10 bases between them. The CDR3: CASSQTRDEQFF. For the CDR3, the DNA is TGTGCCAGCAGCCAAACCCGAGATGAGCAGTTCTTC.

This clonotype was seen ten or more times. The chain uses TRBV27 and TRBJ2-1, with unresolved D. Per the germline V gene, CDR1 is MNHEY and CDR2 is SMNVEV (reference sequence). Trimming removed 5 bases at V and 11 bases at J, with 16 bases between. This CDR3 has 13 amino acids. The CDR3 spells CASSRYPDLQQFF. The CDR3 DNA reads as TGTGCCAGCAGTAGATACCCGGACCTTCAGCAGTTCTTC.

This sequence joins TRBV5-1 and TRBJ2-2; tentative D call: TRBD1 (6 bases). Trimming stripped 4 bases from V and 0 bases from J, with 10 bases between. The CDR3 runs to 15 residues. The germline V gene has CDR1 SGHRS and CDR2 YFSETQ. The CDR3 here is CASSERTANTGELFF. CDR3 coding DNA: TGCGCCAGCAGCGAAAGGACAGCGAACACCGGGGAGCTGTTTTTT.

There are many counts of this clonotype. This chain links TRBV6-2 or TRBV6-3 with TRBJ2-2, with D uncertain. CDR3 length equals 17 residues. V was cut by 2 bases and J by 7 bases, with 20 bases left in between. Germline CDR1 is MNHEY and CDR2 is SVGEGT. CDR3 region: CASSYGQVRYSGGELFF. The CDR3, as DNA: TGTGCCAGCAGTTACGGGCAGGTCAGGTACTCGGGCGGGGAGCTGTTTTTT.

This clonotype was seen more than once but under ten times. CDR3 sequence: CASRAGIPLNEQFF. Written as DNA, the CDR3 is TGTGCCAGCAGGGCCGGGATTCCGCTCAATGAGCAGTTCTTC. The chain has TRBV28 and TRBJ2-1; a weak D match, TRBD2 (5 bases). The CDR3 length is 14 residues. The V gene lost 6 bases and the J gene lost 6 bases, with 15 bases spanning the gap. Germline V gene lookup returns CDR1 MDHEN and CDR2 SYDVKM.

This clonotype was detected only a few times. The chain joins TRBV13 to TRBJ2-2; 8 bases line up with TRBD1. Per germline, CDR1 PRHDT and CDR2 FYEKMQ (reference sequence). The CDR3 loop spans 15 amino acids. The trim removed 5 bases at V and 5 bases at J, leaving 7 bases unmatched. The CDR3 region is CASSPRTGWTGELFF. CDR3 nucleotide sequence: TGTGCCAGCAGCCCCAGGACAGGGTGGACCGGGGAGCTGTTTTTT. The full variable domain, in which reference TRBV13 and TRBJ2-2 provide the parts outside the CDR3, is AAGVIQSPRHLIKEKRETATLKCYPIPRHDTVYWYQQGPGQDPQFLISFYEKMQSDKGSIPDRFSAQQFSDYHSELNMSSLELGDSALYFCASSPRTGWTGELFFGEGSRLTVL.

Many counts were recorded for this clonotype. This chain uses TRBV7-3 with TRBJ2-5, with 11 bases aligning to TRBD2. Germline V lookup: CDR1 SGHTA, CDR2 FQGTGA. CDR3 length equals 17 residues. The J segment lost 2 bases and the V segment lost 5 bases, leaving 10 bases of the junction unmatched. This chain's CDR3 is CASSPRGPSGRQETQYF. In nucleotides, the CDR3 is TGTGCCAGCAGCCCAAGGGGTCCTAGCGGGAGGCAAGAGACCCAGTACTTC.

This clonotype was counted many times. This chain links TRBV20-1 with TRBJ2-1; D gene ambiguous. The germline CDR1 and CDR2 sequences are DFQATT and SNEGSKA (reference sequence). The ends were cut back, 1 base at V and 0 bases at J, with 7 bases in the middle. The length of the CDR3 is 14 residues. In DNA form, the CDR3 reads TGCAGTGCTAGAGTAGTCAGCTCCTACAATGAGCAGTTCTTC. Its protein product is CSARVVSSYNEQFF.

Ten or more counts support this clonotype. The J gene is TRBJ2-1, the V gene TRBV5-1, with 7 bases matching TRBD1. Trimming took 0 bases from V and 7 from J; bases not matched to a gene: 1. In germline, CDR1 is SGHRS, CDR2 YFSETQ. The CDR3 sequence is 13 residues long. CDR3 sequence reads: CASSLGDRNEQFF. The DNA for the CDR3 is TGCGCCAGCAGCTTGGGGGACAGAAATGAGCAGTTCTTC.

V and J are TRBV19 and TRBJ2-1; 7 bases are a match to TRBD1. The germline V gene encodes CDR1 LNHDA and CDR2 SQIVND (reference sequence). Trimming took 5 bases from V and 5 from J; bases not matched to a gene: 12. CDR3 length equals 16 residues. Here the CDR3 reads CASSEGTAPSDNEQFF. CDR3 DNA: TGTGCCAGTAGTGAAGGGACAGCCCCTTCCGACAATGAGCAGTTCTTC. Full variable domain (rest looked up from reference TRBV19 and TRBJ2-1): DGGITQSPKYLFRKEGQNVTLSCEQNLNHDAMYWYRQDPGQGLRLIYYSQIVNDFQKGDIAEGYSVSREKKESFPLTVTSAQKNPTAFYLCASSEGTAPSDNEQFFGPGTRLTVL.

Many counts were recorded for this clonotype. A read error may produce the germline difference seen at one junction end. V is TRBV7-7 and J is TRBJ2-7, with TRBD1 matching 8 bases. This CDR3 spans 13 amino acids. Germline V gene lookup returns CDR1 SSHAT and CDR2 FNYEAQ (reference sequence). CDR3 amino acids: CASSFDRGSEQYF. The CDR3, as DNA: TGTGCTAGCAGCTTCGACAGGGGTTCCGAGCAGTACTTC.

The chain combines TRBV29-1 with TRBJ2-7; D gene unclear. This CDR3 comprises 13 residues. Trimming took off 0 bases at V and 4 bases at J, with 10 bases between the two ends. From germline, CDR1 is SQVTM and CDR2 ANQGSEA. The CDR3 is CSVEEISGYEQYF. CDR3 nucleotide sequence: TGCAGCGTTGAAGAGATTTCCGGTTACGAGCAGTACTTC.

A few counts support this clonotype. The chain uses TRBV19 and TRBJ1-1; no clear D gene. The CDR3 spans 15 residues. Trimming shortened V by 3 bases and J by 0 bases, and 11 bases separated the two germline ends. Germline CDR1 LNHDA, CDR2 SQIVND (reference sequence). The CDR3 DNA follows: TGTGCCAGTAGTATCGGTGCTGGTGTGAACACTGAAGCTTTCTTT. It codes for CASSIGAGVNTEAFF. Filled out from reference TRBV19 and TRBJ1-1, the complete variable domain reads DGGITQSPKYLFRKEGQNVTLSCEQNLNHDAMYWYRQDPGQGLRLIYYSQIVNDFQKGDIAEGYSVSREKKESFPLTVTSAQKNPTAFYLCASSIGAGVNTEAFFGQGTRLTVV.

This clonotype has only a few counts. V usage is TRBV19 and J usage is TRBJ1-5, with D perhaps matching TRBD1 (6 bases). The V end lost 6 bases, the J end lost 3 bases, and 15 bases lay between the germline ends. The CDR3 extends over 15 amino acids. Germline V gives CDR1 LNHDA, CDR2 SQIVND (reference sequence). CDR3 DNA: TGTGCCAGTAGACCCCACACAGGGTCCAATCAGCCCCAGCATTTT. Protein: CASRPHTGSNQPQHF.

This clonotype came up many times. This chain uses TRBV5-1 with TRBJ2-1; D not resolved. V was shortened by 2 bases and J by 6 bases, with 12 bases between the two germline ends. CDR3 size: 14 residues. Per the germline V gene, CDR1 is SGHRS and CDR2 is YFSETQ. For the CDR3, the DNA is TGCGCCAGCAGCTTTCAGTATCGCGGCAATGAGCAGTTCTTC. This encodes CASSFQYRGNEQFF.

The chain carries TRBV18 and TRBJ2-1; 11 positions match TRBD2. Per the germline V gene, CDR1 is KGHSH and CDR2 is LQKENI. V shed 3 bases and J 2 bases; nucleotides not matched to a gene: 9. This CDR3 has 18 amino acids. The CDR3 is CASSPFLGLAEAYNEQFF. The CDR3 nucleotides are TGTGCCAGCTCACCGTTCCTGGGACTAGCGGAGGCCTACAATGAGCAGTTCTTC.